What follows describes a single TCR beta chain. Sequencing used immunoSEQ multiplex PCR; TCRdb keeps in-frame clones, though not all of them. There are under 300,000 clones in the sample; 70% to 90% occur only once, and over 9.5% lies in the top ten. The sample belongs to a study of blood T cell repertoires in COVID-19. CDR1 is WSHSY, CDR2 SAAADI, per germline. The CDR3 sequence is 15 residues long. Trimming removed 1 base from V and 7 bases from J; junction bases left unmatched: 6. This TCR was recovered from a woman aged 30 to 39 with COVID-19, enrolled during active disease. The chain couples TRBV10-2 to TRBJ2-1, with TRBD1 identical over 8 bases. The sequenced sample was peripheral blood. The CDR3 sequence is CASSELDRELNEQFF. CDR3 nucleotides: TGCGCCAGCAGTGAGTTGGACAGGGAATTGAATGAGCAGTTCTTC.